This TCR beta chain derives from a study of blood T cells in healthy people across ages. Study-wide results and limits: With unsorted PBMCs, a conclusive comparison of naive versus antigen-experienced cells was not possible.

Next came a second PCR, run for about 6 to 12 cycles, which used a sample-barcoded 5' primer along with a J-beta primer mix. Using its own MiXCR run on the 5' RACE reads, TCRdb lists one record per CDR3 protein. Here the sample spans roughly 1,800,000 distinct CDR3 sequences, about 50% being singletons. The CDR3 sequence is 13 residues long. CDR1 is ENHRY, CDR2 SYGVKD, per germline. V lost 7 bases and J 6 bases, leaving 16 bases between the germline ends. The extraction recovered at least 6 micrograms of total RNA per sample. This clonotype came up a few times. Antigen specificity is unknown. The TCR was taken from a middle-aged woman in good health. The source material was blood. The chain joins TRBV10-3 to TRBJ2-7; D perhaps matches TRBD1 (5 bases). The CDR3 DNA sequence: TGTGCCATCAAGAGCCCTCAGGGCAGCGAGCAGTACTTC. Translation: CAIKSPQGSEQYF.